One T cell receptor (beta chain) is described in this entry. There are 11 residues in the CDR3. Germline assignment: CDR1 SEHNR and CDR2 FQNEAQ (reference sequence). Between the trimmed V and J ends, which lost 5 bases and 7 bases, there was a span of 6 bases. TCRalpha and TCRbeta libraries used 5'RACE with constant-segment primers and UMIs. TCRdb re-analysed the 5' RACE reads in MiXCR, keeping a single row per CDR3 protein. The sample lists roughly 140,000 distinct CDR3 sequences, 11% to 15% occurring once. This specimen comes from a study of T-cell memory formation after mild COVID-19. Turning to the study itself: For the most part, TCR clusters were specific to one donor.

The sequenced sample consisted of PBMCs or a T cell subset sorted from them (not recorded which). The V and J genes are TRBV7-9 and TRBJ2-1; the D is unclear. The sequence derives from an adult woman who had mild COVID-19 (a few samples of this study predate the infection). Cell type and time point are not known. This CDR3 reads CASSGGNEQFF. The CDR3, as DNA: TGTGCCAGCAGCGGTGGGAATGAGCAGTTCTTC.